This T cell receptor beta chain was recorded in a study of blood T cells in healthy people across ages. This clonotype was seen more than once but under ten times. Germline loops: CDR1 LGHDT, CDR2 YNNKEL (reference sequence). The CDR3 covers 17 residues. V dropped 4 bases and J dropped 0; count of bases not matched to a gene: 7. The authors ran a second PCR of 7 to 11 cycles using a sample-barcoded 5' primer and a J-beta primer mix. TCRdb processed the 5' RACE reads anew with MiXCR; each CDR3 protein has one entry. The repertoire holds fewer than 800,000 distinct CDR3 sequences, around a quarter seen once, with 9.4% in the top ten. The data also belong to a second study, concerning T cells of mothers and their children.

Sequenced input: blood. The V call is TRBV3-1, the J call TRBJ2-3, with 10 bases identical to TRBD2. This receptor was obtained from a boy younger than 18 in good health. The CDR3 is CASSPILAGVSTDTQYF. In DNA, the CDR3 is TGTGCCAGCAGCCCGATCCTAGCGGGGGTCAGCACAGATACGCAGTATTTT.